This passage covers 8 T cell receptor beta chains from one sample sequenced in a study of T cell repertoires in ileal Crohn's disease. Time point meaning: inflamed ileum from the surgical specimen. Measured with immunoSEQ multiplex PCR; TCRdb has only the in-frame clones, and not every one. This sample has some 6,000 clones, with about 80% found just once. Material: ileal tissue. The receptors shown here come from an adult with Crohn's disease.

The gene calls are TRBV5-1 and TRBJ2-3, with TRBD2 matching over 12 bases. CDR1 and CDR2 from the germline V gene are SGHRS and YFSETQ. V shed 6 bases, J shed 5 bases, and the junction held 4 bases outside the gene matches. The CDR3 spans 14 residues. CDR3 nucleotide sequence: TGCGCCAGCATTAGGACTAGCGGGGAAGATACGCAGTATTTT. Amino acid sequence: CASIRTSGEDTQYF.

The rearrangement uses TRBV28 and TRBJ2-3; TRBD2 matches at 15 bases. Trimming took 5 bases from V and 4 from J; bases not matched to a gene: 7. Germline V lookup: CDR1 MDHEN, CDR2 SYDVKM. The CDR3 loop spans 17 amino acids. The CDR3, as DNA: TGTGCCAGCAGTGGACTAGCGGGGGGGCGGATAGCAGATACGCAGTATTTT. Translated, it gives CASSGLAGGRIADTQYF. Complete variable domain (other parts from reference TRBV28 and TRBJ2-3): DVKVTQSSRYLVKRTGEKVFLECVQDMDHENMFWYRQDPGLGLRLIYFSYDVKMKEKGDIPEGYSVSREKKERFSLILESASTNQTSMYLCASSGLAGGRIADTQYFGPGTRLTVL.

This clone has a single count. The chain links TRBV10-3 to TRBJ2-1; 12 bases agree with TRBD1. Trimming cost V 4 bases and J 6 bases; bases outside gene matches: 7. CDR1 and CDR2 from the germline V gene are ENHRY and SYGVKD. The CDR3 covers 16 residues. The CDR3 region has the DNA TGTGCCATCAGTGGGTCGGGGGACAGGGGGCTCAATGAGCAGTTCTTC. Translation: CAISGSGDRGLNEQFF.

This clone came up once. The chain combines TRBV29-1 with TRBJ1-5; D gene unclear. Germline-derived CDR1 and CDR2 are SQVTM and ANQGSEA. V shed 1 base and J shed 4 bases, with 11 bases lying between them. This CDR3 spans 14 amino acids. CDR3 amino acids: CSVEGAEPNQPQHF. The CDR3 region has the DNA TGCAGCGTTGAAGGGGCAGAACCGAATCAGCCCCAGCATTTT.

This clone has just one count. The V call is TRBV6-4, the J call TRBJ1-1; tentatively, D is TRBD1 (5 bases). Between the trimmed V and J ends, which lost 4 bases and 5 bases, there was a span of 14 bases. CDR1 is MRHNA, CDR2 SNTAGT, per germline. This CDR3 region has 14 residues. The CDR3 loop is CASSVSRGSTEAFF. In DNA form, the CDR3 reads TGTGCCAGCAGTGTATCGCGGGGGTCGACTGAAGCTTTCTTT.

The V and J genes are TRBV10-1 and TRBJ2-3, with D uncertain. V was cut by 5 bases and J by 0 bases, with 3 bases left in between. Germline V lookup: CDR1 WNHNN, CDR2 SYGVQD (reference sequence). CDR3 size: 12 residues. The CDR3 nucleotides read TGCGCCAGCAGTTCCAGCACAGATACGCAGTATTTT. This encodes CASSSSTDTQYF.

The chain carries TRBV28 and TRBJ2-7; D perhaps matches TRBD1 (8 bases). Germline V gene lookup returns CDR1 MDHEN and CDR2 SYDVKM. This CDR3 contains 15 residues. V gave up 7 bases and J gave up 3 bases, with 19 bases separating them. The CDR3 protein is CASMGGQGADYEQYF. The DNA for the CDR3 is TGTGCCAGCATGGGGGGGCAGGGGGCGGACTACGAGCAGTACTTC.

The CDR3 bases are TGCGCCAGCAGCCAAGATTACAATGAGCAGTTCTTC. Its translation is CASSQDYNEQFF. The chain recombines TRBV4-1 with TRBJ2-1; D gene ambiguous. CDR3 length: 12 residues. The V gene lost 0 bases and the J gene lost 4 bases, with 1 base spanning the gap. CDR1 and CDR2 (germline): MGHRA, YSYEKL.